The rows below give T cell receptor beta chains drawn from one sample of a study of OX40 agonist ivuxolimab in advanced cancers. The data were produced by immunoSEQ multiplex PCR, yet TCRdb's version contains in-frame clones alone and is incomplete. The table has about 34,000 clones, around 84% seen once. Sequenced material: CD4+ or CD8+ T cells sorted from blood, taken in a trial of the OX40 agonist ivuxolimab. These receptors originate from an adult with an advanced solid tumor such as melanoma, head and neck, liver or kidney cancer. Each CDR3 is given with its conserved first and last residue. Fields, in order: J gene, V gene, clone size, D gene, CDR3 protein, CDR3 DNA. The D gene is left open where the match is weak. Not every row has a clone size; where given, it reads once, few, many or a size class.

TRBJ2-2,TRBV5-1,once,TRBD2,CASKRGEDTGELFF,TGCGCCAGCAAGCGGGGGGAGGACACCGGGGAGCTGTTTTTT
TRBJ1-5,TRBV6-5,.,.,CASSYSGRGDQPQHF,TGTGCCAGCAGTTACTCTGGCAGGGGCGATCAGCCCCAGCATTTT
TRBJ2-7,TRBV5-6,.,.,CASSLRGTQTYEQYF,TGTGCCAGCAGCTTAAGGGGAACACAAACCTACGAGCAGTACTTC
TRBJ1-1,TRBV29-1,few,.,CSATSAGPGTEAFF,TGCAGCGCTACTTCCGCGGGGCCGGGCACTGAAGCTTTCTTT
TRBJ2-6,TRBV5-1,.,.,CASSLATGGGANVLTF,TGCGCCAGCAGCTTGGCCACAGGCGGTGGGGCCAACGTCCTGACTTTC
TRBJ2-3,TRBV30,.,.,CAWSVGFVSGLSTDTQYF,TGTGCCTGGAGTGTGGGATTCGTATCGGGTCTTAGCACAGATACGCAGTATTTT
TRBJ1-2,TRBV6-1,.,.,CATAQETFNYGYTF,TGTGCCACCGCTCAGGAAACCTTTAACTATGGCTACACCTTC
TRBJ1-3,TRBV6-6,.,TRBD1,CASRGTGFAGNTIYF,TGTGCCAGCAGGGGGACAGGGTTCGCTGGAAACACCATATATTTT
TRBJ1-6,TRBV13,.,.,CASSPYGVSPLHF,TGTGCCAGCAGCCCTTACGGGGTATCACCCCTCCACTTT
TRBJ2-7,TRBV5-8,few,.,CASSLGLPYEQYF,TGTGCCAGCAGCTTAGGCTTGCCGTACGAGCAGTACTTC
TRBJ2-5,TRBV11-1,.,.,CASSLGQVGSKETQYF,TGTGCCAGCAGCTTAGGACAGGTTGGATCTAAAGAGACCCAGTACTTC
TRBJ2-5,TRBV7-2,.,.,CASSLEAETQYF,TGTGCCAGCAGCTTAGAAGCGGAGACCCAGTACTTC
TRBJ2-3,TRBV28,few,.,CASGPFGDDRKTTDTQYF,TGTGCCAGCGGACCTTTTGGGGACGACAGAAAAACCACAGATACGCAGTATTTT
TRBJ1-1,TRBV6-6,.,.,CASSFPSDSNTEAFF,TGTGCCAGCAGTTTCCCTTCAGACTCGAACACTGAAGCTTTCTTT
TRBJ1-5,TRBV6-1,once,.,CASSDRANSNQPQHF,TGTGCCAGCAGTGATAGGGCAAATAGCAATCAGCCCCAGCATTTT
TRBJ1-1,TRBV19,.,.,CASSIPQGWTEAFF,TGTGCCAGTAGTATCCCACAGGGATGGACTGAAGCTTTCTTT
TRBJ1-3,TRBV28,.,.,CASSLSNSGNTIYF,TGTGCCAGCAGTTTAAGTAACTCTGGAAACACCATATATTTT